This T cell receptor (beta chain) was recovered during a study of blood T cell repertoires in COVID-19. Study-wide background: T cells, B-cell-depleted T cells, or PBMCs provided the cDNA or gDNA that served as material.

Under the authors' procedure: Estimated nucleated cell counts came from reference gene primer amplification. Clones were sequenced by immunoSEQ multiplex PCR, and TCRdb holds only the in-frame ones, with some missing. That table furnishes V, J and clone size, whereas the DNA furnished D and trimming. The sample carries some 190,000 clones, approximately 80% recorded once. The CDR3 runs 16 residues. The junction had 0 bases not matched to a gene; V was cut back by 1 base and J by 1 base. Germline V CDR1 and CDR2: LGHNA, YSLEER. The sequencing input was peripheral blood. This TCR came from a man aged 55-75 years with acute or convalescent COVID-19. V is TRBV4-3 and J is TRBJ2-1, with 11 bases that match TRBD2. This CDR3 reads CASSQASGGSYNEQFF. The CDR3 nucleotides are TGCGCCAGCAGCCAAGCTAGCGGGGGGTCCTACAATGAGCAGTTCTTC.